The sample holds one count of the clone carrying this T cell receptor (beta chain). The CDR3 contains 15 residues. Trimming took 2 bases from V and 3 from J; bases not matched to a gene: 7. Germline CDR1 reads SGHVS; CDR2 reads FNYEAQ. This sample is part of a study of shared T cell receptors in the human thymus. Only in-frame clones appear in the TCRdb table, and some are missing; sequencing was by immunoSEQ multiplex PCR. The sample shows hundreds of thousands of clones, 78% of them seen only once. These same records also appear under a second study, on human thymus T cells. As reported in that work: Highly overlapping thymic repertoires among unrelated individuals were reported in related research.

The sample consisted of thymocytes. This chain uses TRBV7-6 with TRBJ2-7; 7 nucleotides align to TRBD1. This TCR was recovered from a boy in the first two years of life with a congenital heart defect. CDR3: CASSLLGTGVYEQYF. The CDR3 nucleotides read TGTGCCAGCAGCTTACTTGGCACAGGGGTCTACGAGCAGTACTTC.